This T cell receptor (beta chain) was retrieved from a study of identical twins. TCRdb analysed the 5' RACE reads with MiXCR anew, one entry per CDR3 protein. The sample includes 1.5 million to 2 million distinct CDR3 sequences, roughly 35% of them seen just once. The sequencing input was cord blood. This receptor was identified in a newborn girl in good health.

This CDR3 is CASGKLAGSPHEQFF. The CDR3 DNA reads TGCGCCAGCGGAAAACTAGCGGGATCCCCCCATGAGCAGTTCTTC. V usage is TRBV5-1 and J usage is TRBJ2-1; 10 bases match TRBD2. V lost 7 bases and J lost 8; bases outside the gene matches: 12. Germline loops: CDR1 SGHRS, CDR2 YFSETQ. The CDR3 is 15 amino acids.